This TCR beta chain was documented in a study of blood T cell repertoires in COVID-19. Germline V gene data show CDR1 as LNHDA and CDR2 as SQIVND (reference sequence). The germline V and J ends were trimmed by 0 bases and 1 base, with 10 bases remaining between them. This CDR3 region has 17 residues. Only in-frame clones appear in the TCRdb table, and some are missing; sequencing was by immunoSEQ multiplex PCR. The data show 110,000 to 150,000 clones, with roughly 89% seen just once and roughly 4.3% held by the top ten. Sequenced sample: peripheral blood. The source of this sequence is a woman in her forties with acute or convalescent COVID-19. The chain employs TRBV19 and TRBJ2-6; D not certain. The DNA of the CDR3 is TGTGCCAGTAGTATAGAGAAGAGGCGATCTGGGGCCAACGTCCTGACTTTC. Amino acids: CASSIEKRRSGANVLTF.